This T cell receptor beta chain emerged from a study of CD8 T cells in Susac syndrome. TEMRA cells underwent FACS enrichment and CD8+ and CD4+ T cells underwent negative isolation. RNA in amounts of roughly 0.45 to 1 ug was reverse transcribed with random hexamers. An immunoSEQ multiplex PCR amplified TCR beta CDR3 over 54 Vbeta and 13 Jbeta. TCRdb used MiXCR to reprocess the immunoSEQ multiplex PCR reads, holding one entry per CDR3 protein. The sample includes 250,000 to 350,000 distinct CDR3 sequences, around 90% of them seen just once. Sequencing used CD4+ T cells from PBMCs. The TCR originated in a human donor with multiple sclerosis.

The CDR3 sequence: CASMLEANSPLHF. DNA of the CDR3: TGTGCCAGCATGCTGGAAGCAAATTCACCCCTCCACTTT. The gene calls are TRBV2 and TRBJ1-6; D not certain. V gave up 7 bases and J gave up 7 bases, with 11 bases separating them. The CDR3 runs to 13 residues. Germline V gene lookup returns CDR1 SNHLY and CDR2 FYNNEI.